The 20 T cell receptor beta chains listed next were all sequenced from one sample in a study of CD8 T cells in ankylosing spondylitis. TCRdb passed the 5' RACE reads through MiXCR, listing each CDR3 protein once. The sample contains 150,000 to 250,000 distinct CDR3 sequences, roughly 12% of which appear only once. The specimen was blood, either unsorted or a sorted T cell fraction (not recorded which). The receptors originated from a male donor with ankylosing spondylitis or in good health (not recorded which).

This clonotype appeared a few times. J is TRBJ1-2 and V is TRBV15; 9 bases agree with TRBD1. CDR1 and CDR2 (germline): LNHNV, YYDKDF (reference sequence). The V segment lost 4 bases and the J segment 6 bases; nucleotides outside the gene matches: 6. The CDR3 totals 14 residues. Here the CDR3 reads CATSNRDRANGYTF. The CDR3 coding sequence is TGTGCCACCAGCAACCGGGACAGGGCAAATGGCTACACCTTC.

This clonotype occurred many times. The chain couples TRBV12-3 or TRBV12-4 to TRBJ2-7; D might be TRBD1 (6 bases). The V gene lost 4 bases and the J gene lost 3 bases, with 10 bases spanning the gap. The CDR3 extends over 13 amino acids. The CDR3 spells CASSSEGGYEQYF. The DNA for the CDR3 is TGTGCCAGCAGTTCCGAAGGGGGCTACGAGCAGTACTTC.

This chain links TRBV18 with TRBJ2-4; 11 nucleotides match TRBD2. V gave up 1 base and J gave up 8 bases; unmatched junction bases: 19. There are 20 residues in the CDR3. Germline loops: CDR1 KGHSH, CDR2 LQKENI. The CDR3 reads CASSPQSASGGPEALHIQYF. For the CDR3, the DNA is TGTGCCAGCTCACCACAATCGGCTAGCGGGGGGCCAGAAGCACTGCACATTCAGTACTTC.

The rearrangement links TRBV7-9 to TRBJ1-1, with 9 bases that match TRBD1. The CDR3 has 16 amino acids. Germline CDR1 reads SEHNR; CDR2 reads FQNEAQ (reference sequence). V dropped 5 bases and J dropped 4; count of bases not matched to a gene: 11. CDR3 region: CASSHGQGPWGTEAFF. CDR3 in DNA: TGTGCCAGCAGCCACGGACAGGGGCCATGGGGCACTGAAGCTTTCTTT.

This chain joins TRBV13 and TRBJ2-1; tentative D call: TRBD2 (6 bases). Germline CDR1 is PRHDT and CDR2 is FYEKMQ (reference sequence). V was clipped by 5 bases and J by 0 bases, with 14 bases between them. This CDR3 has 16 amino acids. The CDR3 DNA reads as TGTGCCAGCAGCCCCCGAGCGGGCAGCTCCTACAATGAGCAGTTCTTC. Translation: CASSPRAGSSYNEQFF. Together with reference TRBV13 and TRBJ2-1, the CDR3 gives the full variable domain: AAGVIQSPRHLIKEKRETATLKCYPIPRHDTVYWYQQGPGQDPQFLISFYEKMQSDKGSIPDRFSAQQFSDYHSELNMSSLELGDSALYFCASSPRAGSSYNEQFFGPGTRLTVL.

The genes are TRBV19 and TRBJ2-5; D not resolved. Per the germline V gene, CDR1 is LNHDA and CDR2 is SQIVND (reference sequence). V dropped 3 bases and J dropped 1 base, with 9 bases sitting between them. This CDR3 is built from 14 residues. The CDR3 DNA sequence: TGTGCCAGTAGTATTATGGACGGCCAAGAGACCCAGTACTTC. It yields the protein CASSIMDGQETQYF. The whole variable domain, filled in from reference TRBV19 and TRBJ2-5, reads DGGITQSPKYLFRKEGQNVTLSCEQNLNHDAMYWYRQDPGQGLRLIYYSQIVNDFQKGDIAEGYSVSREKKESFPLTVTSAQKNPTAFYLCASSIMDGQETQYFGPGTRLLVL.

Many counts were recorded for this clonotype. The V gene is TRBV20-1, the J gene TRBJ2-7; D gene unclear. The CDR3 sequence is 12 residues long. V lost 6 bases and J lost 5, with 14 bases in between. Germline V lookup: CDR1 DFQATT, CDR2 SNEGSKA (reference sequence). The CDR3 here is CSASVRENEQYF. CDR3 DNA: TGCAGTGCCTCGGTCAGAGAGAACGAGCAGTACTTC.

This clonotype was counted a few times. J is TRBJ2-3 and V is TRBV7-9; 9 nucleotides match TRBD2. Germline V CDR1 and CDR2: SEHNR, FQNEAQ (reference sequence). The J segment lost 1 base and the V segment lost 2 bases, leaving 4 bases of the junction unmatched. CDR3 size: 16 residues. DNA of the CDR3: TGTGCCAGCAGCTTACCCAAGCGGGGGGGCACAGATACGCAGTATTTT. Protein: CASSLPKRGGTDTQYF.

The chain is built from TRBV5-6 and TRBJ1-1; D is unclear. The V gene lost 0 bases and the J gene lost 0 bases, with 6 bases spanning the gap. This CDR3 has 14 residues. Germline V gene lookup returns CDR1 SGHDT and CDR2 YYEEEE. Written as DNA, the CDR3 is TGTGCCAGCAGCTTGGGGAACTTGAACACTGAAGCTTTCTTT. Translation: CASSLGNLNTEAFF.

V and J are TRBV24-1 and TRBJ2-2; 8 nucleotides agree with TRBD2. The CDR3 sequence is 14 residues long. V gave up 3 bases and J gave up 7 bases; unmatched junction bases: 3. The V gene's germline CDR1 is KGHDR and CDR2 SFDVKD. The CDR3 nucleotides are TGTGCCACCAGTGATCCCGGGACTAGCGGGGAGCTGTTTTTT. Protein sequence: CATSDPGTSGELFF.

Concerning this clonotype: Possible read error: a much larger clone is one base away. The V and J genes are TRBV7-2 and TRBJ2-6; no definite D call. Trimming shortened V by 5 bases and J by 2 bases, and 10 bases separated the two germline ends. The CDR3 spans 15 residues. CDR1 is SGHTA, CDR2 FQGNSA, per germline. This CDR3 is CASSPSSAGANVLTF. DNA for the CDR3: TGTGCCAGCAGCCCATCGTCGGCTGGGGCCAACGTCCTGACTTTC. Full variable domain (missing parts from reference TRBV7-2 and TRBJ2-6): GAGVSQSPSNKVTEKGKDVELRCDPISGHTALYWYRQSLGQGLEFLIYFQGNSAPDKSGLPSDRFSAERTGGSVSTLTIQRTQQEDSAVYLCASSPSSAGANVLTFGAGSRLTVL.

The rearrangement links TRBV18 to TRBJ2-7; TRBD2 agrees at 13 bases. Trimming at V came to 1 base and at J to 5 bases, leaving 2 bases not matched to a gene. The CDR3 runs 15 residues. Germline V CDR1 and CDR2: KGHSH, LQKENI. The CDR3 region is CASSPRLAGGHEQYF. The CDR3 bases are TGTGCCAGCTCACCACGACTAGCGGGGGGACACGAGCAGTACTTC.

There are many counts of this clonotype. The chain carries TRBV7-9 and TRBJ2-3; no definite D call. The V end lost 1 base, the J end lost 6 bases, and 11 bases lay between the germline ends. This CDR3 has 14 amino acids. Germline CDR1 and CDR2: SEHNR and FQNEAQ (reference sequence). This CDR3 reads CASSLELLRDTQYF. DNA of the CDR3: TGTGCCAGCAGCTTAGAACTGCTACGGGATACGCAGTATTTT.

V gene TRBV12-3 or TRBV12-4 combines with J gene TRBJ2-3; D is possibly TRBD1 or TRBD2 (6 bases each). Trimming pared 6 bases from V and 4 bases from J, leaving 20 bases between. This CDR3 is 16 amino acids long. CDR3 loop: CASRGGTRTPADTQYF. The DNA of the CDR3 is TGTGCCAGCAGAGGCGGGACACGCACCCCAGCAGATACGCAGTATTTT.

This clonotype occurred many times. The gene calls are TRBV5-6 and TRBJ1-2, with D possibly TRBD1 on 5 matching bases. With 2 bases removed from V and 12 bases from J, the gap between germline ends came to 14 bases. The germline V gene has CDR1 SGHDT and CDR2 YYEEEE. The CDR3 is 12 amino acids. CDR3 in DNA: TGTGCCAGCAGCTTAATAGGGGAGGATCACACCTTC. As protein: CASSLIGEDHTF.

This rearrangement joins TRBV5-4 to TRBJ2-7; D ambiguous. The V and J ends lost 2 bases and 6 bases respectively, with 15 bases between them. The CDR3 runs to 14 residues. The germline V gene has CDR1 SGHNT and CDR2 YYREEE (reference sequence). CDR3 amino acids: CASSLGYGISEQYF. CDR3 DNA sequence: TGTGCCAGCAGCTTAGGGTATGGGATCAGCGAGCAGTACTTC.

This clonotype was observed many times. V usage is TRBV4-1 and J usage is TRBJ1-4; no clear D. The CDR3 covers 20 residues. The V end lost 0 bases, the J end lost 0 bases, and 20 bases lay between the germline ends. Looked up from germline, CDR1 is MGHRA and CDR2 is YSYEKL. The CDR3, as DNA: TGCGCCAGCAGCCAAGATTTAGTCATGGGAGGGCTCGCAACTAATGAAAAACTGTTTTTT. It translates to CASSQDLVMGGLATNEKLFF.

The V gene is TRBV13, the J gene TRBJ1-5, with no clear D. V was trimmed by 5 bases and J by 0 bases, leaving 8 bases between them. The CDR3 loop spans 14 amino acids. Germline assignment: CDR1 PRHDT and CDR2 FYEKMQ (reference sequence). The CDR3 DNA reads as TGTGCCAGCAGCGAGGGAGATAGCAATCAGCCCCAGCATTTT. As protein: CASSEGDSNQPQHF.

This clonotype showed up many times. This chain uses TRBV10-3 with TRBJ2-5; D not certain. V was clipped by 7 bases and J by 5 bases, with 2 bases between them. The CDR3 is 9 amino acids. Germline V gene sequence: CDR1 ENHRY, CDR2 SYGVKD. CDR3 sequence (DNA): TGTGCCATCAACGAGACCCAGTACTTC. This encodes CAINETQYF.

The chain joins TRBV29-1 to TRBJ2-1, with TRBD2 matching 10 bases. Per germline, CDR1 SQVTM and CDR2 ANQGSEA. The CDR3 has 13 amino acids. Trimming removed 4 bases from V and 4 bases from J; junction bases left unmatched: 1. Written as DNA, the CDR3 is TGCAGCGTTGGGACTAGCGGATACAATGAGCAGTTCTTC. This gives the protein CSVGTSGYNEQFF.